The 21 T cell receptor beta chains presented below share a single source sample, sequenced in a study of patients and donors after allogeneic stem cell transplantation. Each CDR3 protein gets one entry after TCRdb re-called the RT-PCR reads with MiXCR. The table lists approximately 150,000 distinct CDR3 sequences, 30% of them singletons. Sequencing input: blood, either unsorted or a sorted T cell fraction (not recorded which). The receptor set was obtained from a human donor who was either an allogeneic HSCT recipient or a stem cell or donor lymphocyte infusion donor (not recorded which). It is not recorded whose cells these are; they may come from a transplant donor.

The sample holds many counts of this clonotype. The rearrangement links TRBV7-2 to TRBJ1-4; unclear D gene. The V gene lost 5 bases and the J gene lost 0 bases, with 13 bases spanning the gap. This CDR3 has 16 amino acids. CDR1 and CDR2 (germline): SGHTA, FQGNSA. The DNA for the CDR3 is TGTGCCAGCAGCCCATGGATGGGAGCAACTAATGAAAAACTGTTTTTT. Translation: CASSPWMGATNEKLFF.

The gene calls are TRBV12-3 or TRBV12-4 and TRBJ2-3; D gene unclear. The CDR3 consists of 13 residues. Trimming pared 5 bases from V and 1 base from J, leaving 7 bases between. The CDR3 DNA follows: TGTGCCAGCAGTGGCAGAGGCACAGATACGCAGTATTTT. This translates into CASSGRGTDTQYF.

This sequence joins TRBV7-6 and TRBJ1-5; possible D gene TRBD1, 6 bases. The CDR3 covers 14 residues. V was pared by 5 bases and J by 5 bases, with 13 bases between. Germline CDR1 and CDR2: SGHVS and FNYEAQ. CDR3 in DNA: TGTGCCAGCAGCCCCAGGACAGACCATCAGCCCCAGCATTTT. Amino acid sequence: CASSPRTDHQPQHF.

In its sample, this clonotype was seen a few times. CDR3 residues: CASSQSGAPRQFF. The DNA of the CDR3 is TGTGCCAGCAGCCAATCGGGGGCGCCCAGGCAGTTCTTC. J is TRBJ2-1 and V is TRBV14, with D possibly being TRBD1 or TRBD2 (6 bases each). Germline V gene data show CDR1 as SGHDN and CDR2 as FVKESK. The germline V and J ends were trimmed by 2 bases and 12 bases, with 14 bases remaining between them. CDR3 length: 13 residues.

The chain links TRBV28 to TRBJ2-2, with D perhaps TRBD2 (6 bases). This CDR3 is built from 15 residues. The germline gives CDR1 MDHEN, CDR2 SYDVKM. V was cut by 2 bases and J by 6 bases, with 13 bases left in between. The CDR3, as DNA: TGTGCCAGCAGTTTAGCACGCAGGGAGGCCGGGGAGCTGTTTTTT. This gives the protein CASSLARREAGELFF.

The rearrangement joins TRBV15 to TRBJ2-7; D is unclear. V was pared by 0 bases and J by 2 bases, with 2 bases between. The CDR3 spans 12 residues. Per the germline V gene, CDR1 is LNHNV and CDR2 is YYDKDF (reference sequence). CDR3 nucleotides: TGTGCCACCAGCAGAGAAGCCTACGAGCAGTACTTC. It codes for CATSREAYEQYF.

The rearrangement uses TRBV12-3 or TRBV12-4 and TRBJ2-1; 9 positions match TRBD2. This CDR3 contains 14 residues. V dropped 10 bases and J dropped 3; count of bases not matched to a gene: 7. The CDR3 loop reads CAIALAGYYNEQFF. Here the CDR3 DNA reads TGTGCCATCGCACTAGCGGGTTACTACAATGAGCAGTTCTTC.

The chain is built from TRBV12-3 or TRBV12-4 and TRBJ2-6; unclear D gene. The length of the CDR3 is 13 residues. The V end was cut by 6 bases, the J end by 0 bases, with 3 bases between. CDR3 loop: CASSHSGANVLTF. In nucleotides, the CDR3 is TGTGCCAGCAGCCACTCTGGGGCCAACGTCCTGACTTTC.

The sample holds many counts of this clonotype. The chain recombines TRBV29-1 with TRBJ1-5, with a tentative D call TRBD1 (5 bases). The CDR3 totals 9 residues. Germline loops: CDR1 SQVTM, CDR2 ANQGSEA. This chain's CDR3 is CPGGEPQHF. DNA of the CDR3: TGCCCGGGGGGAGAGCCCCAGCATTTT.

This clonotype was counted only a few times. V usage is TRBV12-3 or TRBV12-4 and J usage is TRBJ2-5; 8 bases align to TRBD2. Trimming took 5 bases from V and 4 from J; bases not matched to a gene: 3. The CDR3 loop spans 13 amino acids. In nucleotides, the CDR3 is TGTGCCAGCAGTCGGACTAGCAGAGAGACCCAGTACTTC. Its protein product is CASSRTSRETQYF.

The V call is TRBV6-5, the J call TRBJ1-2; unclear D gene. CDR3 size: 14 residues. V lost 0 bases and J 2 bases, leaving 7 bases between the germline ends. From germline, CDR1 is MNHEY and CDR2 SVGAGI. The CDR3 coding sequence is TGTGCCAGCAGTTACTCGTCTGGCAACTATGGCTACACCTTC. It encodes CASSYSSGNYGYTF.

The chain employs TRBV18 and TRBJ1-2; TRBD1 is a possible D gene (5 bases). The CDR3 contains 15 residues. Trimming stripped 0 bases from V and 7 bases from J, with 15 bases between. CDR1 is KGHSH, CDR2 LQKENI, per germline. The CDR3 DNA sequence: TGTGCCAGCTCACCACCTGTTTCCCGGGACGGTGGCTACACCTTC. It specifies CASSPPVSRDGGYTF.

The chain combines TRBV4-3 with TRBJ2-1; D possibly matches TRBD1 or TRBD2 (6 bases each). The CDR3 covers 14 residues. Germline CDR1 reads LGHNA; CDR2 reads YSLEER. Deletions cut 3 bases from V and 9 bases from J, with 15 bases between. The CDR3 protein is CASSHSPGASEQFF. The CDR3 bases are TGCGCCAGCAGCCATAGCCCGGGGGCAAGTGAGCAGTTCTTC.

This clonotype occurred a few times. The V and J genes are TRBV6-5 and TRBJ2-2; D unclear. The CDR3 extends over 13 amino acids. Germline V lookup: CDR1 MNHEY, CDR2 SVGAGI. V shed 5 bases and J shed 6 bases, with 10 bases lying between them. CDR3 loop: CASSPARAGELFF. As DNA, the CDR3 is TGTGCCAGCAGTCCAGCTAGGGCCGGGGAGCTGTTTTTT.

The chain carries TRBV27 and TRBJ2-3; perhaps TRBD1 as D (6 bases). V lost 2 bases and J lost 5, with 11 bases in between. This CDR3 spans 14 amino acids. Germline V gene data show CDR1 as MNHEY and CDR2 as SMNVEV (reference sequence). CDR3 nucleotide sequence: TGTGCCAGCAGTTTACTACAGGGAGAAGATACGCAGTATTTT. Residues: CASSLLQGEDTQYF.

This clonotype was seen a handful of times. The chain links TRBV7-9 to TRBJ1-5; D perhaps matches TRBD1 (6 bases). V lost 4 bases to trimming and J lost 6 bases, with 10 bases between them. Germline lookup yields CDR1 SEHNR and CDR2 FQNEAQ (reference sequence). The CDR3 sequence is 13 residues long. CDR3 amino acids: CASSSNRAQPQHF. CDR3 nucleotides: TGTGCCAGCAGCTCAAACAGGGCTCAGCCCCAGCATTTT.

The gene calls are TRBV12-3 or TRBV12-4 and TRBJ2-5, with 11 bases fitting TRBD2. With 6 bases clipped from V and 0 bases from J, the junction kept 6 bases outside the gene matches. The CDR3 has 16 residues. Here the CDR3 reads CASSRTSGSHQETQYF. CDR3 bases: TGTGCCAGCAGCCGCACTAGCGGGAGCCACCAAGAGACCCAGTACTTC.

This clonotype has just one count. V and J are TRBV4-3 and TRBJ2-1, with 9 bases fitting TRBD1. This CDR3 contains 14 residues. Per the germline V gene, CDR1 is LGHNA and CDR2 is YSLEER. V was pared by 9 bases and J by 7 bases, with 10 bases of the junction left unmatched. In nucleotides, the CDR3 is TGCGCCAGAGGAACAGGGGGCGCTTGGAATGAGCAGTTCTTC. It codes for CARGTGGAWNEQFF.

The gene calls are TRBV28 and TRBJ2-5, with D possibly being TRBD2 (7 bases). CDR1 and CDR2 (germline): MDHEN, SYDVKM. The CDR3 extends over 15 amino acids. Trimming removed 3 bases from V and 4 bases from J, with 15 bases in between. The CDR3, as DNA: TGTGCCAGCAGTTTCTATCGGGGGGCGCGAGAGACCCAGTACTTC. Amino acid sequence: CASSFYRGARETQYF.

The chain combines TRBV12-3 or TRBV12-4 with TRBJ2-2; TRBD1 agrees at 12 bases. The CDR3 loop spans 15 amino acids. V gave up 11 bases and J gave up 5 bases; unmatched junction bases: 9. The CDR3: CAGGQGATLTGELFF. The CDR3 nucleotides are TGTGCCGGGGGACAGGGGGCCACCCTTACCGGGGAGCTGTTTTTT.

This clonotype was picked up a small number of times. The chain has TRBV18 and TRBJ1-5; a weak D match, TRBD1 (6 bases). CDR1 KGHSH and CDR2 LQKENI come from the germline V gene. The CDR3 runs 13 residues. V was trimmed by 5 bases and J by 3 bases, leaving 8 bases between them. The CDR3 DNA reads as TGTGCCAGCTCAACAGGGTACAATCAGCCCCAGCATTTT. This gives the protein CASSTGYNQPQHF.